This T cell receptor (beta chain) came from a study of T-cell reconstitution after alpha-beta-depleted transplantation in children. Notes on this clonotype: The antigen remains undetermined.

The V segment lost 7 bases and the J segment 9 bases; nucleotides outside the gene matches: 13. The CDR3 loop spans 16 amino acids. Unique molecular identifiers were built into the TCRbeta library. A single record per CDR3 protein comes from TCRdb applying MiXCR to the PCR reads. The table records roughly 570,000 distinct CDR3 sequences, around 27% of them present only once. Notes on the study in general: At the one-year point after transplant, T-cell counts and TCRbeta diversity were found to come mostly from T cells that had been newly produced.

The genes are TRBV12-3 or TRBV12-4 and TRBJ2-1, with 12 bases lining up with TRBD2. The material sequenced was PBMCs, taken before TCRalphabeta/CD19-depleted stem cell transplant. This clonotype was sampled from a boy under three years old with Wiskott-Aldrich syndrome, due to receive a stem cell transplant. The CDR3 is CASTPQTSGSRGEQFF. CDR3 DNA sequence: TGTGCCAGCACTCCTCAGACTAGCGGGAGTCGCGGTGAGCAGTTCTTC.